These 3 T cell receptor beta chains share one sample of origin, sequenced in a study of OX40 agonist ivuxolimab in advanced cancers. Clones were sequenced by immunoSEQ multiplex PCR, and TCRdb holds only the in-frame ones, with some missing. The repertoire holds tens of thousands of clones, with around 87% as singletons. The material was CD4+ or CD8+ T cells sorted from blood, obtained in a trial of the OX40 agonist ivuxolimab. These receptors all stem from an adult with an advanced solid tumor such as melanoma, head and neck, liver or kidney cancer.

The chain carries TRBV9 and TRBJ2-1; D not resolved. This CDR3 is built from 16 residues. Trimming left V 0 bases short and J 0 bases short, with 10 bases between. Germline CDR1 is SGDLS and CDR2 is YYNGEE. CDR3 sequence (DNA): TGTGCCAGCAGCGTAGAGGCGGCCCACTCCTACAATGAGCAGTTCTTC. Its translation is CASSVEAAHSYNEQFF. Full variable domain (rest looked up from reference TRBV9 and TRBJ2-1): DSGVTQTPKHLITATGQRVTLRCSPRSGDLSVYWYQQSLDQGLQFLIQYYNGEERAKGNILERFSAQQFPDLHSELNLSSLELGDSALYFCASSVEAAHSYNEQFFGPGTRLTVL.

The V and J genes are TRBV27 and TRBJ1-5; TRBD1 matches at 7 bases. CDR1 MNHEY and CDR2 SMNVEV come from the germline V gene (reference sequence). With 7 bases clipped from V and 5 bases from J, the junction kept 11 bases outside the gene matches. This CDR3 region has 15 residues. The chain's CDR3 is CASKGRGFTHQPQHF. The CDR3 DNA sequence: TGTGCCAGCAAGGGCAGGGGGTTCACCCATCAGCCCCAGCATTTT.

The rearrangement uses TRBV5-1 and TRBJ1-3; the match to TRBD1 covers 12 bases. Germline lookup yields CDR1 SGHRS and CDR2 YFSETQ. The CDR3 extends over 16 amino acids. Germline trimming cut 4 bases from V and 4 bases from J; bases unmatched to any gene: 6. CDR3 in amino acids: CASSLTGTGGGNTIYF. CDR3 nucleotide sequence: TGCGCCAGCAGCCTCACCGGGACAGGGGGCGGAAACACCATATATTTT.